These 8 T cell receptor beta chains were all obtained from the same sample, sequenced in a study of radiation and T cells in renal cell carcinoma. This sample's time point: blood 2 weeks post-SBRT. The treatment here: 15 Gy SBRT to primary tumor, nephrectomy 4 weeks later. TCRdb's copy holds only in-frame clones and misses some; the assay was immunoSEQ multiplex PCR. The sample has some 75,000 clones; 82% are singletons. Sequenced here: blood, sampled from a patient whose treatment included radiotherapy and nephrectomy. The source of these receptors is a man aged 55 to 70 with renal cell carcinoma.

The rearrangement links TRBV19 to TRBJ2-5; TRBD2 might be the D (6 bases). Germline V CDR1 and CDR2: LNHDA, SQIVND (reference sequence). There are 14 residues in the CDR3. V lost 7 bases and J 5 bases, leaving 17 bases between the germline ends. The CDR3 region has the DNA TGTGCCAGTAATGCCGGGAGACTAGGGGAGACCCAGTACTTC. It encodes CASNAGRLGETQYF.

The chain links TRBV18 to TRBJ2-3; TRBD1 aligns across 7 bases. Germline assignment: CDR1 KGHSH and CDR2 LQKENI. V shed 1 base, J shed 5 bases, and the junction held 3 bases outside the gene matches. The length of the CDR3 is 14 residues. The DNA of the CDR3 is TGTGCCAGCTCACCACTGACAGGGAGAGATACGCAGTATTTT. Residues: CASSPLTGRDTQYF. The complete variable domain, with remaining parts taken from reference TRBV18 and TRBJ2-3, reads NAGVMQNPRHLVRRRGQEARLRCSPMKGHSHVYWYRQLPEEGLKFMVYLQKENIIDESGMPKERFSAEFPKEGPSILRIQQVVRGDSAAYFCASSPLTGRDTQYFGPGTRLTVL.

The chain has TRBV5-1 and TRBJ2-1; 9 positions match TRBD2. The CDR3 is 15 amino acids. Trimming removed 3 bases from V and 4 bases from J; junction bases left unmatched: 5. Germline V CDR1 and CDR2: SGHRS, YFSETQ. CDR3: CASSSLAGDYNEQFF. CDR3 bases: TGCGCCAGCAGCTCCTTAGCGGGAGATTACAATGAGCAGTTCTTC.

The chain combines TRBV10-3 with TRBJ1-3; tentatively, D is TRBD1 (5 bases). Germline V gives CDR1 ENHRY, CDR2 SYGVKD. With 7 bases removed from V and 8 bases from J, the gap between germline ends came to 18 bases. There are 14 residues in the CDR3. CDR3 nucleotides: TGTGCCATCACGACTACAGGACCTGCAGACACCATATATTTT. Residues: CAITTTGPADTIYF.

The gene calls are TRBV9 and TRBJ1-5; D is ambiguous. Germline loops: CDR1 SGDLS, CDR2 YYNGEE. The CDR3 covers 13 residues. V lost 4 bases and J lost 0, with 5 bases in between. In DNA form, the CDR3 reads TGTGCCAGCAGCAGGGATAGCAATCAGCCCCAGCATTTT. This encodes CASSRDSNQPQHF.

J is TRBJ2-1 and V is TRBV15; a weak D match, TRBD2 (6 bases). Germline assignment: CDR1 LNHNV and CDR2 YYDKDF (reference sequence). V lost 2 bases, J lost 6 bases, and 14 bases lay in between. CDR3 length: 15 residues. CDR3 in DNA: TGTGCCACCAGCAGAAAGATCGGGACTTTCAATGAGCAGTTCTTC. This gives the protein CATSRKIGTFNEQFF.

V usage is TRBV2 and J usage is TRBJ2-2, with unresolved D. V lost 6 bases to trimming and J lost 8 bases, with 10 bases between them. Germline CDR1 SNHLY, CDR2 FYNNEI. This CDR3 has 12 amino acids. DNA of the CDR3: TGTGCCAGCAGGGTGGGTCAAGGGGAGCTGTTTTTT. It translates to CASRVGQGELFF.

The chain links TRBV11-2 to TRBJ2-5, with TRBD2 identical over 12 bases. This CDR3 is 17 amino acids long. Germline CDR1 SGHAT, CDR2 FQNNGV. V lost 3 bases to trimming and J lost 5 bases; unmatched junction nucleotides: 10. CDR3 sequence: CASSLRPGGTSGETQYF. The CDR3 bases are TGTGCCAGCAGCTTGAGACCCGGTGGGACTAGCGGGGAGACCCAGTACTTC.